The 10 T cell receptor beta chains below come from one sample, sequenced in a study of blood T cell repertoires in COVID-19. Assay used: immunoSEQ multiplex PCR; TCRdb lists only in-frame clones, some missing. The table records around 250,000 clones, about 91% of them present only once. Sequenced sample: PBMCs or T cells enriched from blood (not recorded which). These receptors all come from a woman between 40 and 55 years old with acute COVID-19.

This clone was seen a few times. CDR3 nucleotides: TGTGCCAGCAGTTTCGCGGGACAGGGGGCTAAAGAGCAGTACTTC. It encodes CASSFAGQGAKEQYF. J is TRBJ2-7 and V is TRBV28; 12 bases align to TRBD1. Germline trimming cut 3 bases from V and 7 bases from J; bases unmatched to any gene: 7. Germline V gives CDR1 MDHEN, CDR2 SYDVKM. The CDR3 has 15 amino acids.

The rearrangement joins TRBV5-4 to TRBJ2-1, with TRBD2 matching 10 bases. The CDR3 extends over 15 amino acids. CDR1 is SGHNT and CDR2 is YYREEE in the germline V gene (reference sequence). Trimming at V came to 0 bases and at J to 3 bases, leaving 0 bases not matched to a gene. For the CDR3, the DNA is TGTGCCAGCAGCTTGGGACTAGCGGGCTACAATGAGCAGTTCTTC. It is translated as CASSLGLAGYNEQFF.

V usage is TRBV18 and J usage is TRBJ1-1, with D uncertain. Germline V gene data show CDR1 as KGHSH and CDR2 as LQKENI. V was pared by 3 bases and J by 1 base, with 6 bases between. This CDR3 has 13 residues. CDR3 in amino acids: CASSPGENTEAFF. In DNA form, the CDR3 reads TGTGCCAGCTCACCCGGGGAGAACACTGAAGCTTTCTTT.

The chain has TRBV9 and TRBJ1-2; D possibly corresponds to TRBD1 (5 bases). There are 13 residues in the CDR3. V was trimmed by 5 bases and J by 0 bases, leaving 8 bases between them. In germline, CDR1 is SGDLS, CDR2 YYNGEE. CDR3 bases: TGTGCCAGCAGTACAGGACCTAACTATGGCTACACCTTC. Protein sequence: CASSTGPNYGYTF.

J is TRBJ2-3 and V is TRBV5-8; possible D gene TRBD1, 6 bases. V was cut by 5 bases and J by 5 bases, with 12 bases left in between. The CDR3 spans 13 residues. The germline gives CDR1 SGHTS, CDR2 YDEGEE. The CDR3 loop is CASSSTRGDTQYF. In DNA form, the CDR3 reads TGTGCCAGCAGTTCAACCAGGGGAGATACGCAGTATTTT.

A single count supports this clone. The gene calls are TRBV7-9 and TRBJ2-1; possibly TRBD1 for D (5 bases). Germline CDR1 reads SEHNR; CDR2 reads FQNEAQ (reference sequence). Trimming took 6 bases from V and 6 from J, leaving 9 bases between them. CDR3 length equals 12 residues. Here the CDR3 DNA reads TGTGCCAGCAGAGACAGTCTCAATGAGCAGTTCTTC. Its translation is CASRDSLNEQFF.

V and J are TRBV11-2 and TRBJ1-6; D gene uncertain. The V gene's germline CDR1 is SGHAT and CDR2 FQNNGV. The CDR3 is made up of 17 amino acids. V was clipped by 0 bases and J by 7 bases, with 16 bases between them. CDR3 region: CASSLDIATDKNSPLHF. In nucleotides, the CDR3 is TGTGCCAGCAGCTTAGATATCGCCACAGACAAGAATTCACCCCTCCACTTT.

V gene TRBV2 combines with J gene TRBJ1-5, with 10 positions matching TRBD1. The junction had 2 bases not matched to a gene; V was cut back by 6 bases and J by 12 bases. This CDR3 has 11 amino acids. Germline CDR1 SNHLY, CDR2 FYNNEI. The CDR3 DNA is TGTGCCAGCAGGGACAGGGGGGACCAGCATTTT. Residues: CASRDRGDQHF. Combining the CDR3 with reference TRBV2 and TRBJ1-5 gives the whole variable domain EPEVTQTPSHQVTQMGQEVILRCVPISNHLYFYWYRQILGQKVEFLVSFYNNEISEKSEIFDDQFSVERPDGSNFTLKIRSTKLEDSAMYFCASRDRGDQHFGDGTRLSIL.

This sequence joins TRBV2 and TRBJ2-5; tentatively, D is TRBD1 (5 bases). CDR1 and CDR2 (germline): SNHLY, FYNNEI. Trimming pared 3 bases from V and 1 base from J, leaving 12 bases between. This CDR3 has 15 amino acids. The CDR3 bases are TGTGCCAGCAGTGACCAGGGAAGTGCCCAAGAGACCCAGTACTTC. The encoded protein is CASSDQGSAQETQYF.

The rearrangement joins TRBV28 to TRBJ1-4, with 9 positions matching TRBD1. This CDR3 spans 16 amino acids. The germline V gene has CDR1 MDHEN and CDR2 SYDVKM. Unmatched junction bases numbered 13, after V lost 6 bases and J lost 8 bases. CDR3 loop: CASSQPHRGLDEKLFF. The CDR3 nucleotides are TGTGCCAGCAGCCAACCTCACAGGGGGCTGGACGAAAAACTGTTTTTT.